This T cell receptor (beta chain) was sequenced during a study of T cell responses to AZD1222 COVID-19 vaccine. Study at large: The analysis combined second doses at about 4 or about 12 weeks.

Study-level points and caveats: The span of vaccine-associated CD4 TCRs extended across spike, with dominance at 160-218 and 743-854. Baseline serostatus was positive in only six AZD1222 recipients. As reported, nearly half of all spike-specific TCRs target variant regions that are unmutated.

The assay was immunoSEQ multiplex PCR, and TCRdb's table has in-frame clones only and misses some. The sample consists of some 170,000 clones, 85% to 90% of them appearing once. A remark on this clone: Its antigen is not known.

The material sequenced was peripheral blood, taken on day 0 of AZD1222 vaccination. The clonotype comes from an adult in good health.

The CDR3 protein is CASSLAGAGSEKLFF. In nucleotides, the CDR3 is TGTGCCAGCAGCCTAGCGGGGGCCGGGAGTGAAAAACTGTTTTTT. This chain joins TRBV28 and TRBJ1-4, with D maybe TRBD1 (6 bases). V was trimmed by 6 bases and J by 7 bases, leaving 18 bases between them. CDR1 is MDHEN, CDR2 SYDVKM, per germline. There are 15 residues in the CDR3.